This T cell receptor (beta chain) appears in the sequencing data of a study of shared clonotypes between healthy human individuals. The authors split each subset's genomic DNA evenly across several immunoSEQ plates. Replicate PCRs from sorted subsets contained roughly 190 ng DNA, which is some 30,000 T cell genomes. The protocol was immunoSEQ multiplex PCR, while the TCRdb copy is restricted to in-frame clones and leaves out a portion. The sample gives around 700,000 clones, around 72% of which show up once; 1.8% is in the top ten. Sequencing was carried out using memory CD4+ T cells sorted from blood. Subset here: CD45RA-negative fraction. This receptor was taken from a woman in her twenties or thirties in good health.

The CDR3 protein is CASSLASGTGRTQYF. CDR3 DNA: TGTGCCAGCAGTTTAGCCTCCGGGACTGGGAGGACCCAGTACTTC. The gene calls are TRBV27 and TRBJ2-5, with D maybe TRBD2 (6 bases). The CDR3 is 15 amino acids. Trimming left V 2 bases short and J 7 bases short, with 17 bases between. Germline CDR1 and CDR2: MNHEY and SMNVEV (reference sequence).